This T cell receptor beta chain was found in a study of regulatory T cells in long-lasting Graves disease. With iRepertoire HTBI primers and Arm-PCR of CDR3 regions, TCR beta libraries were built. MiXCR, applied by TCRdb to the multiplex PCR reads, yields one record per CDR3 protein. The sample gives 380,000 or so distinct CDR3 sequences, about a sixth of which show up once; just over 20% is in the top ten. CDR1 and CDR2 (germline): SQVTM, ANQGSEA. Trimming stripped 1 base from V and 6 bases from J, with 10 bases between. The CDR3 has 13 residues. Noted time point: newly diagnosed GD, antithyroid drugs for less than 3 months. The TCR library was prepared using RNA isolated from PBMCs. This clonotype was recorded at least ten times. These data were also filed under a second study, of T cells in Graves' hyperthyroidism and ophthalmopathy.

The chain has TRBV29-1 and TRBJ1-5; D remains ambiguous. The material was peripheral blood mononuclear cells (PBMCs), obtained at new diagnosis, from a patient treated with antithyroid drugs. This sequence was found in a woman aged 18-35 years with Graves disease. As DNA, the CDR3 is TGCAGCGTTGAAGTCGGCGAGGGTCAGCCCCAGCATTTT. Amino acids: CSVEVGEGQPQHF.